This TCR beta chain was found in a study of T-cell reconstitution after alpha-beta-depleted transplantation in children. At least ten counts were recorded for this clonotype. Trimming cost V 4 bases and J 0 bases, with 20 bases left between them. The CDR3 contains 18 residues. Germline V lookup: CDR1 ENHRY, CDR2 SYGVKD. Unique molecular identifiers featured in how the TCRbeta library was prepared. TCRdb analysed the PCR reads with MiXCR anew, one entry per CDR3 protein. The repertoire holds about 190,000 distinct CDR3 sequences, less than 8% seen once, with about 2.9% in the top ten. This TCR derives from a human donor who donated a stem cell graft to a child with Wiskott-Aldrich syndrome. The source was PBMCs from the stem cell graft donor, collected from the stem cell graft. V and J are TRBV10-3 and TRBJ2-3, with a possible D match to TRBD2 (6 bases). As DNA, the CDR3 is TGTGCCATCAGTGGATACAGCGGGCACCAGTTTAGCACAGATACGCAGTATTTT. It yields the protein CAISGYSGHQFSTDTQYF.